Shown below are 9 T cell receptor beta chains from a single sample sequenced in a study of shared clonotypes between healthy human individuals. Sequencing used immunoSEQ multiplex PCR; TCRdb keeps in-frame clones, though not all of them. The profile shows a few million clones, about 90% of them singletons. The source material was naive CD4+ T cells from PBMCs. Stated subset: CD45RA+ positively selected. Every receptor here comes from a man aged 18 to 30 in good health. Some clones in this sample may be carry-over from other donors' samples.

This clone was recorded only once. The sample holds other DNA sequences that translate to the same CDR3. The chain carries TRBV5-4 and TRBJ1-1; D uncertain. V lost 2 bases and J 1 base, leaving 3 bases between the germline ends. This CDR3 is built from 12 residues. Germline lookup yields CDR1 SGHNT and CDR2 YYREEE (reference sequence). CDR3 loop: CASSFRNTEAFF. Written as DNA, the CDR3 is TGTGCCAGCAGCTTTCGGAACACTGAAGCTTTCTTT.

The gene calls are TRBV11-2 and TRBJ2-7, with 12 bases aligning to TRBD1. The germline V gene has CDR1 SGHAT and CDR2 FQNNGV. After removal of 4 bases from V and 6 bases from J, the junction contained 7 bases not matched to a gene. There are 15 residues in the CDR3. CDR3 sequence: CASSWTGTGGAEQYF. The CDR3 DNA is TGTGCCAGCAGCTGGACCGGGACAGGGGGCGCCGAGCAGTACTTC.

The rearrangement links TRBV6-6 to TRBJ2-3; D gene unclear. Germline V gene sequence: CDR1 MNHNY, CDR2 SVGAGI (reference sequence). V dropped 5 bases and J dropped 1 base, with 4 bases sitting between them. The CDR3 is 12 amino acids. The chain's CDR3 is CASSPRTDTQYF. The CDR3 coding sequence is TGTGCCAGCAGTCCCCGCACAGATACGCAGTATTTT.

The chain joins TRBV29-1 to TRBJ1-1, with TRBD1 matching 9 bases. The CDR3 runs to 15 residues. Losses at the gene ends were 2 bases for V and 5 bases for J; bases not matched to a gene: 9. Per the germline V gene, CDR1 is SQVTM and CDR2 is ANQGSEA. The CDR3 region is CSVETVGQGGTEAFF. The DNA for the CDR3 is TGCAGCGTTGAAACTGTGGGACAGGGAGGGACTGAAGCTTTCTTT. The whole variable domain, remainder taken from reference TRBV29-1 and TRBJ1-1, is SAVISQKPSRDICQRGTSLTIQCQVDSQVTMMFWYRQQPGQSLTLIATANQGSEATYESGFVIDKFPISRPNLTFSTLTVSNMSPEDSSIYLCSVETVGQGGTEAFFGQGTRLTVV.

Written as DNA, the CDR3 is TGTGCCAGCAGCTCTCGAGACCCAATAAATTCGGATACGCAGTATTTT. It codes for CASSSRDPINSDTQYF. The J gene is TRBJ2-3, the V gene TRBV7-9; D gene ambiguous. The CDR3 consists of 16 residues. Trimming cost V 4 bases and J 6 bases, with 20 bases left between them. Looked up from germline, CDR1 is SEHNR and CDR2 is FQNEAQ (reference sequence).

Notes on this clone: Distinct nucleotide sequences in the sample also encode this CDR3. The CDR3 loop is CASSRGGGETQYF. Here the CDR3 DNA reads TGTGCCAGCAGTCGAGGGGGTGGGGAGACCCAGTACTTC. This chain links TRBV6-4 with TRBJ2-5, with D perhaps matching TRBD1 (6 bases). Germline CDR1 reads MRHNA; CDR2 reads SNTAGT. The V end was cut by 5 bases, the J end by 5 bases, with 12 bases between. The CDR3 totals 13 residues.

The gene calls are TRBV4-1 and TRBJ2-2; 8 nucleotides line up with TRBD1. Germline V CDR1 and CDR2: MGHRA, YSYEKL. The V segment lost 2 bases and the J segment 3 bases; nucleotides outside the gene matches: 5. The CDR3 has 16 amino acids. This CDR3 is CASSQLGTGDTGELFF. The CDR3 region has the DNA TGCGCCAGCAGCCAACTAGGGACAGGAGACACCGGGGAGCTGTTTTTT.

To note about this clone: The same CDR3 can be traced to other DNA sequences in this sample. This rearrangement joins TRBV7-9 to TRBJ1-4; 9 bases match TRBD1. This CDR3 has 15 amino acids. Trimming took 5 bases from V and 5 from J; bases not matched to a gene: 6. The V gene's germline CDR1 is SEHNR and CDR2 FQNEAQ (reference sequence). The CDR3 coding sequence is TGTGCCAGCAGCCCTCCCGGGACAGGGAATGAAAAACTGTTTTTT. The encoded protein is CASSPPGTGNEKLFF.

The chain has TRBV18 and TRBJ1-3; D is undetermined. The germline gives CDR1 KGHSH, CDR2 LQKENI. Trimming left V 6 bases short and J 2 bases short, with 17 bases between. The CDR3 is 16 residues long. The CDR3 bases are TGTGCCAGCTCGCCTCAGTCCCTCACAGCTGGAAACACCATATATTTT. Translating gives CASSPQSLTAGNTIYF.